The clone carrying this T cell receptor beta chain has a single count. No antigen is known for it. Trimming removed 6 bases at V and 2 bases at J, with 17 bases between. CDR3 size: 15 residues. Germline lookup yields CDR1 SGDLS and CDR2 YYNGEE. The sorted-subset replicate PCRs were given roughly 190 ng DNA, which is 31,000 or so T cell genomes. Clones were sequenced by immunoSEQ multiplex PCR, and TCRdb holds only the in-frame ones, with some missing. The table has about 2.3 million clones, over 85% seen once; the top ten hold about 0.39%. This record belongs to a study of shared clonotypes between healthy human individuals. Study-wide context: The donor group consisted of a couple of women and a few men, aged 18 to 49. Per donor, three plates held CD4 naive cells, three held CD4 memory, two held CD8 naive and one held CD8 memory. Study-level results: Generation probability values for non-shared clonotypes were lower than those for clonotypes shared by all four donors.

The chain uses TRBV9 and TRBJ1-2; tentatively, D is TRBD1 (6 bases). Sequencing was performed on naive CD4+ T cells from PBMCs. Subset defined: CD45RA+ positively selected. The source is a young man in good health. Some clones in this sample may be carry-over from other donors' samples. For the CDR3, the DNA is TGTGCCAGCACGCCTGGGGGCGGGACCAACTATGGCTACACCTTC. Translated: CASTPGGGTNYGYTF.